This TCR beta chain was recorded in a study of T cell responses to AZD1222 COVID-19 vaccine. Study overall: Doses given second, at about 4 or about 12 weeks, were pooled.

Germline CDR1 reads KGHDR; CDR2 reads SFDVKD. The CDR3 runs to 14 residues. V lost 1 base to trimming and J lost 4 bases, with 8 bases between them. Sequencing used immunoSEQ multiplex PCR; TCRdb keeps in-frame clones, though not all of them. The table has about 120,000 clones, approximately 87% seen once. This sample comprised peripheral blood, obtained on day 0 of AZD1222 vaccination. This sequence originates from an adult in good health. This rearrangement joins TRBV24-1 to TRBJ2-3; no clear D. CDR3 protein: CATSDLRSADTQYF. The CDR3 bases are TGTGCCACCAGTGATTTACGGAGCGCAGATACGCAGTATTTT.